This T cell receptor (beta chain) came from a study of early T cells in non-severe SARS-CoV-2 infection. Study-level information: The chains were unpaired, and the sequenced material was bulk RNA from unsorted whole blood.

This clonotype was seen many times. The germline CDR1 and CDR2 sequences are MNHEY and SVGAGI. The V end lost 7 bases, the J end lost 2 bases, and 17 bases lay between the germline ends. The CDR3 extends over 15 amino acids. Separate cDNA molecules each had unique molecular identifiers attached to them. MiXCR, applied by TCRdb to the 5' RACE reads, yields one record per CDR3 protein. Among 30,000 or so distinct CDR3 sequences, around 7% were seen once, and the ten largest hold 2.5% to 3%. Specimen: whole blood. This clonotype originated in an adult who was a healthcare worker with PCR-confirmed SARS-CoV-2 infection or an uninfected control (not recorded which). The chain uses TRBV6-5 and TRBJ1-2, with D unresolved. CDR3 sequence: CASTLRRTSNYGYTF. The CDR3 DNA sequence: TGTGCCAGCACCCTACGGCGGACCTCAAACTATGGCTACACCTTC.